The T cell receptor beta chain under discussion was sequenced for a study of monozygotic twins with inflammatory bowel disease. Germline V gene lookup returns CDR1 MNHEY and CDR2 SVGAGI. The CDR3 contains 13 residues. Whole blood served as the source of total RNA, and no T cell sorting took place. The UMIs carried a 6-nucleotide sample barcode, and they were added by template switching. Nested PCRs (about 15 and 9 cycles, two total) were applied to TCRalpha and TCRbeta cDNA. One entry per CDR3 protein, without DNA, is what TCRdb gives after re-calling the 5' RACE reads. This sample contains about 380,000 distinct CDR3 sequences.

This rearrangement joins TRBV6-5 to TRBJ2-7. Sequencing input: blood. This sequence originates from a human donor with ulcerative colitis or Crohn's disease, or a healthy co-twin of an affected twin (not recorded which). CDR3 residues: CASMVSTRYEQYF.